This entry lists 4 T cell receptor beta chains sequenced from one sample in a study of shared clonotypes between healthy human individuals. Method: immunoSEQ multiplex PCR; TCRdb's copy keeps in-frame clones and lacks some. This table has about 2,100,000 clones, 93% appearing once. Positive CCR7 selection of CD45RO-negative cells yielded the naive CD8 cells, and terminally differentiated effector memory CD45RA+ cells were excluded. The specimen sequenced was naive CD8+ T cells from PBMCs. All receptors derive from a man aged 18 to 30 in good health. Some clones in this sample may be carry-over from other donors' samples.

V gene TRBV28 combines with J gene TRBJ2-7; no firm D call. Germline V gene data show CDR1 as MDHEN and CDR2 as SYDVKM. CDR3 length: 12 amino acids. V lost 5 bases and J 5 bases, leaving 10 bases between the germline ends. The CDR3 DNA is TGTGCCAGCAGTACCCCCCCGAACGAGCAGTACTTC. Protein product: CASSTPPNEQYF.

The rearrangement uses TRBV11-3 and TRBJ2-7; D is uncertain. Per germline, CDR1 SGHNT and CDR2 YENEEA. With 5 bases removed from V and 0 bases from J, the gap between germline ends came to 11 bases. The CDR3 extends over 14 amino acids. In DNA form, the CDR3 reads TGTGCCAGCAGCCCCCCTACCACCTCCTACGAGCAGTACTTC. Its translation is CASSPPTTSYEQYF.

The chain's CDR3 is CASSASPSGTGELFF. CDR3 DNA: TGTGCCAGCAGCGCATCCCCATCGGGCACCGGGGAGCTGTTTTTT. This rearrangement joins TRBV9 to TRBJ2-2, with unresolved D. The germline V gene has CDR1 SGDLS and CDR2 YYNGEE. This CDR3 contains 15 residues. The V end was cut by 3 bases, the J end by 4 bases, with 13 bases between.

The chain uses TRBV10-2 and TRBJ2-1; TRBD2 matches 10 bases. Germline V gene lookup returns CDR1 WSHSY and CDR2 SAAADI. V was clipped by 1 base and J by 10 bases; unmatched bases: 4. The CDR3 totals 14 residues. The CDR3: CASSEYGSGREQFF. Written as DNA, the CDR3 is TGCGCCAGCAGTGAGTATGGTAGCGGGAGGGAGCAGTTCTTC.